This T cell receptor beta chain is drawn from a study of tumor-infiltrating lymphocytes in primary liver carcinoma. This CDR3 is built from 15 residues. For this clonotype: One end of the junction fails to match germline, which may point to a read error.

Production of TCR beta cDNA used 500 ng total RNA together with a constant-region primer. Three nested multiplex PCR rounds of slightly modified ARM-PCR generated TCR beta libraries. Use of TRBV1-TRBV30 forward primers with a C-beta reverse primer characterized the first two PCR rounds, which lasted around 10 cycles each. TCRdb reprocessed the multiplex PCR reads via MiXCR and lists one record per CDR3 protein. The table has about 60,000 distinct CDR3 sequences, roughly 70% seen once. Co-extracting RNA and DNA was done with roughly 17-33 mg of unsorted bulk tissue as input. Each sampled tumor had five separate regions taken from it.

The J gene is TRBJ1-4, the V gene TRBV12-3 or TRBV12-4, with a weak D call TRBD1 (5 bases). The clonotype originates from a middle-aged man with primary liver carcinoma and hepatitis B virus infection. Specimen: liver tumor tissue from sampling region 4. The subset is: tumor region T4, right-lateral pole. CDR3 loop: CASSRTHAGGEKLFF. Here the CDR3 DNA reads TGCGCCAGCAGCCGGACACACGCAGGAGGTGAAAAACTGTTTTTT.